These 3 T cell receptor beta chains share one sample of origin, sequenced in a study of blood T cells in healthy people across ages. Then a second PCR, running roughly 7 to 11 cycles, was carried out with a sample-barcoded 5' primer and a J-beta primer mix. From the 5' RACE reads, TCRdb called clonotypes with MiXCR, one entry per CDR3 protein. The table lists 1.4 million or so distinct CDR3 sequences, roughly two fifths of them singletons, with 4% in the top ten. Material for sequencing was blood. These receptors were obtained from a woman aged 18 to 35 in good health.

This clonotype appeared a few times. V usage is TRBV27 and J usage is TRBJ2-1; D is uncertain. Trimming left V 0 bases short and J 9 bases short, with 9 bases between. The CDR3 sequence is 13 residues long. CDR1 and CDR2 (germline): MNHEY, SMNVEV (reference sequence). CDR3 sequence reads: CASSLSVSSEQFF. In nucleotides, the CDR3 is TGTGCCAGCAGTTTATCGGTCTCGAGTGAGCAGTTCTTC.

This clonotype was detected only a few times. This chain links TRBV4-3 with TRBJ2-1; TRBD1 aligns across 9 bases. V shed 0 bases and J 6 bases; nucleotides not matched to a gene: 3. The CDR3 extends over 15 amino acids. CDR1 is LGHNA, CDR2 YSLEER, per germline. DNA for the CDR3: TGCGCCAGCAGCCAAGACAGGACAGGGGTCAATGAGCAGTTCTTC. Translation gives CASSQDRTGVNEQFF.

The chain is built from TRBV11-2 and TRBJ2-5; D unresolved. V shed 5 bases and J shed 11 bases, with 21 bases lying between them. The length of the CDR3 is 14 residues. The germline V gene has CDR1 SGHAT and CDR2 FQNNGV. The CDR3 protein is CASSLQAETYKQYF. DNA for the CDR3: TGTGCCAGCAGCCTACAAGCAGAAACCTACAAGCAGTACTTC.